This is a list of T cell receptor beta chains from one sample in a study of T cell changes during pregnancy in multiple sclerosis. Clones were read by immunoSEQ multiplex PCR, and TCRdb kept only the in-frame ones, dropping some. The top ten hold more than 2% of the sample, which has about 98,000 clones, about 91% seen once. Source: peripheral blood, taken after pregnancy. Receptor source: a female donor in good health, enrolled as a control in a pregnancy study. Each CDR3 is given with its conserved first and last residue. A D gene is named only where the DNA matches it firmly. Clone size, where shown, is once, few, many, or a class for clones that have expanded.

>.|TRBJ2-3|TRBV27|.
TGTGCCAGCAGTTTCCTCTACAGGGAAGATACGCAGTATTTT
CASSFLYREDTQYF
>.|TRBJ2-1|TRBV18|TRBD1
TGTGCCAGCTCACCGTCCCAGGGGGCGTACAATGAGCAGTTCTTC
CASSPSQGAYNEQFF
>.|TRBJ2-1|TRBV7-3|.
TGTGCCAGCAGCTCCTATGGTCCCAATGAGCAGTTCTTC
CASSSYGPNEQFF
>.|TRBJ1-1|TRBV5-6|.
TGTGCCAGCAGCTTGGGTTACACCCCTGAAGCTTTCTTT
CASSLGYTPEAFF
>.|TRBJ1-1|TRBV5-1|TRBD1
TGCGCCAGCAGCTTCAAGGGACAGGGGGCTGGGGCTTTCTTT
CASSFKGQGAGAFF
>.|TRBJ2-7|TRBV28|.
TGTGCCAGCAGTTTAATAGGCGGCTCCTACGAGCAGTACTTC
CASSLIGGSYEQYF
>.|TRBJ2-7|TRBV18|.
TGTGCCAGCTCACCATCCCAGGAGGGCTACGAGCAGTACTTC
CASSPSQEGYEQYF
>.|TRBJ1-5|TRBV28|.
TGTGCCAGCATTCCGGGGGTTAGTCAGCCCCAGCATTTT
CASIPGVSQPQHF
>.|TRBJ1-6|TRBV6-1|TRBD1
TGTGCCAGCCTGGACAGGGTGGGAGAAACACCCCTCCACTTT
CASLDRVGETPLHF
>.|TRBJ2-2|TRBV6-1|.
TGTGCCAGCATTCCTGCGGGGACCGGGGAGCTGTTTTTT
CASIPAGTGELFF
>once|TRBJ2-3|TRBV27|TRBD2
TGTGCCAGCAGTCCTGACCCAACGGGCGGGGGGAACACAGATACGCAGTATTTT
CASSPDPTGGGNTDTQYF
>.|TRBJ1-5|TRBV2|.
TGTGCCAGCACCTCATCCGGGGTTAGCAATCAGCCCCAGCATTTT
CASTSSGVSNQPQHF
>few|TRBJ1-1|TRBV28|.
TGTGCCAGCATTTTCTTTTACGCGGCTTTCTTT
CASIFFYAAFF
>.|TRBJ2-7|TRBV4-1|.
TGCGCCAGCAGCCAGACCGGGGAATACGAGCAGTACTTC
CASSQTGEYEQYF
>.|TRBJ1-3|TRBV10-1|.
TGCGCCAGCACTATCTTGAAGGGGGAGATAACTGGAAACACCATATATTTT
CASTILKGEITGNTIYF
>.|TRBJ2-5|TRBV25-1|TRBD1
TGTGCCAGCAGCGAGGGACAGGGGCTCCAAGAGACCCAGTACTTC
CASSEGQGLQETQYF
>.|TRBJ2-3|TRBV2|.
TGTGCCAGCCCCGGGATCCGGGGTGATACGCAGTATTTT
CASPGIRGDTQYF
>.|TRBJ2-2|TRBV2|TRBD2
TGTGCCAGCAGCGGGGGGGGGCGGAACACCGGGGAGCTGTTTTTT
CASSGGGRNTGELFF
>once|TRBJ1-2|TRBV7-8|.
TGTGCCAGCAGCCCGGGGGGGCCCGTCACCTTC
CASSPGGPVTF
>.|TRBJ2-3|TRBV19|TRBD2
TGTGCCAGTAGTACAGGGGCTAGCGGGGGGCCGGGGTATTTT
CASSTGASGGPGYF
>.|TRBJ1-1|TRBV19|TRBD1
TGTGCCAGTAGTGAACAGGGGGGCAGAACTGAAGCTTTCTTT
CASSEQGGRTEAFF
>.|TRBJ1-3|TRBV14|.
TGTGCCAGCAGCCAAGATGGGCCAGGGGGAAACACCATATATTTT
CASSQDGPGGNTIYF
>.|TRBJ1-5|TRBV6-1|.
TGTGCCAGCAATAGGAGGAGGGCTCAGCCCCAGCATTTT
CASNRRRAQPQHF
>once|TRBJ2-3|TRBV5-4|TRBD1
TGTGCCAGCAGCTTGGAGGGGGCACATACGCAGTATTTT
CASSLEGAHTQYF
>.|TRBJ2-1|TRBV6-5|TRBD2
TGTGCCAGCAGTTACGTCGGCGGGGGGGCTTACAATGAGCAGTTCTTC
CASSYVGGGAYNEQFF
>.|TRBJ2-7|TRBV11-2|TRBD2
TGTGCCAGCAGCTTAGGGACTAGCGAGCAGTACTTC
CASSLGTSEQYF
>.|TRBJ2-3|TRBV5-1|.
TGCGCCAGCAGCGGGGGGAGAGCAGATACGCAGTATTTT
CASSGGRADTQYF
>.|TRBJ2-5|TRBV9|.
TGTGCCAGCAGTCCGGGACAGCGTTCGGAGGGGGAGACCCAGTACTTC
CASSPGQRSEGETQYF
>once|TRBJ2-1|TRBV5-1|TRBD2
TGCGCCAGCAGCCTATCATGGGGGGGACGAACCTACAATGAGCAGTTCTTC
CASSLSWGGRTYNEQFF
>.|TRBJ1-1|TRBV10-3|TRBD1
TGTGCCATCAGTGAACGGGTGGCAGGGGGCAAGAATAGTCGCACTGAAGCTTTCTTT
CAISERVAGGKNSRTEAFF
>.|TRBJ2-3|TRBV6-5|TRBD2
TGTGCCAGCAGTTACTCTAGCGGGGGGAGCACAGATACGCAGTATTTT
CASSYSSGGSTDTQYF
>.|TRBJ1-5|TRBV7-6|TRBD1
TGTGCCAGCAGCTCCCAGGGTGGGCAGGGGGTGATTCAGCCCCAGCATTTT
CASSSQGGQGVIQPQHF
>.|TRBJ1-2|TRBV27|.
TGTGCCAGCAGTTCACAATACCACTATGGCTACACCTTC
CASSSQYHYGYTF
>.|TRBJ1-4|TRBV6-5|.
TGTGCCAGCAGTTCAGGGGTTCAGCGTGAAAAACTGTTTTTT
CASSSGVQREKLFF
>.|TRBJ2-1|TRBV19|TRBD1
TGTGCCACCGCGACAGGGATGACCTACAATGAGCAGTTCTTC
CATATGMTYNEQFF
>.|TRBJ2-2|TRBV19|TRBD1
TGTGCCAGTACCTCACAGGGGTTTTCGGTCGGGGAGCTGTTTTTT
CASTSQGFSVGELFF
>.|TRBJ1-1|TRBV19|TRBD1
TGTGCCAGTAGTACAGGGGGAGGAGTAGGTTTGGCTGAAGCTTTCTTT
CASSTGGGVGLAEAFF
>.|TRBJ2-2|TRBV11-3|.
TGTGCCAGCAGCTTACAGGGCACCGGGGAGCTGTTTTTT
CASSLQGTGELFF
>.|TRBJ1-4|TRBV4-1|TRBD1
TGCGCCAGCAGCCAACCGGGACAGGGGAGTAATGAAAAACTGTTTTTT
CASSQPGQGSNEKLFF
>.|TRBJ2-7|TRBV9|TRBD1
TGTGCCAGCAGCGACAACACAGGGGGGTCCTCCTACGAGCAGTACTTC
CASSDNTGGSSYEQYF
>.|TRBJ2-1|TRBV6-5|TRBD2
TGTGCCAGCAGCCTCGGGAGGGCCAACAATGAGCAGTTCTTC
CASSLGRANNEQFF